One sample yielded the 13 T cell receptor beta chains listed below, sequenced in a study of T cells in Graves' hyperthyroidism and ophthalmopathy. TCR beta CDR3 region amplification was performed from RNA transcripts. RT-PCR in the first round (using the HTBI primer set) targeted the TCR CDR3. Using its own MiXCR run on the multiplex PCR reads, TCRdb lists one record per CDR3 protein. The table lists about 400,000 distinct CDR3 sequences, 15% to 18% of them singletons. Material for sequencing was blood. The receptors derive from a woman aged 18-35 years with Graves' hyperthyroidism that later progressed to Graves' ophthalmopathy.

This clonotype has ten or more counts. V usage is TRBV28 and J usage is TRBJ1-4; D not certain. V was shortened by 6 bases and J by 1 base, with 12 bases between the two germline ends. CDR1 and CDR2 from the germline V gene are MDHEN and SYDVKM. This CDR3 has 15 amino acids. The CDR3 region has the DNA TGTGCCAGCAGCCGAAGGTGGGGAACTAATGAAAAACTGTTTTTT. This gives the protein CASSRRWGTNEKLFF.

This clonotype was seen more than once but under ten times. V is TRBV20-1 and J is TRBJ2-3; 10 nucleotides agree with TRBD1. Germline loops: CDR1 DFQATT, CDR2 SNEGSKA (reference sequence). V dropped 4 bases and J dropped 3; count of bases not matched to a gene: 13. The CDR3 spans 17 residues. The CDR3 sequence is CSAIPPGQGGRTDTQYF. Written as DNA, the CDR3 is TGCAGTGCTATACCCCCTGGACAGGGGGGTAGAACAGATACGCAGTATTTT.

The chain is built from TRBV4-3 and TRBJ2-1; 11 bases are shared with TRBD1. The CDR3 sequence is 16 residues long. Germline-derived CDR1 and CDR2 are LGHNA and YSLEER. The ends lost 1 base at V and 8 bases at J; junction bases unmatched: 7. The CDR3 DNA reads as TGCGCCAGCAGCCAAGGAGGGGACAGGGGGGTGGATGAGCAGTTCTTC. Amino acid sequence: CASSQGGDRGVDEQFF.

This clonotype has at least ten counts. The chain carries TRBV30 and TRBJ1-5; no reliable D call. Trimming removed 2 bases from V and 7 bases from J, with 12 bases in between. Germline CDR1 and CDR2: GTSNPN and SVGIG (reference sequence). This CDR3 has 13 amino acids. In nucleotides, the CDR3 is TGTGCCTGGAGTCCCGGATTGGGGCAGCCCCAGCATTTT. Its protein product is CAWSPGLGQPQHF. Full variable domain (missing parts from reference TRBV30 and TRBJ1-5): SQTIHQWPATLVQPVGSPLSLECTVEGTSNPNLYWYRQAAGRGLQLLFYSVGIGQISSEVPQNLSASRPQDRQFILSSKKLLLSDSGFYLCAWSPGLGQPQHFGDGTRLSIL.

Many counts were recorded for this clonotype. V is TRBV6-6 and J is TRBJ1-4; tentatively, D is TRBD1 (6 bases). The ends were cut back, 0 bases at V and 5 bases at J, with 10 bases in the middle. This CDR3 contains 15 residues. In germline, CDR1 is MNHNY, CDR2 SVGAGI (reference sequence). The CDR3 DNA is TGTGCCAGCAGTTACTCCGGACAGCGGAATGAAAAACTGTTTTTT. Its translation is CASSYSGQRNEKLFF.

This clonotype appeared many times. The gene calls are TRBV28 and TRBJ2-7, with 10 bases aligning to TRBD1. Germline V gene data show CDR1 as MDHEN and CDR2 as SYDVKM. With 0 bases clipped from V and 3 bases from J, the junction kept 2 bases outside the gene matches. This CDR3 spans 15 amino acids. CDR3 in DNA: TGTGCCAGCAGTTTATGGACAGGGGGCCTCTACGAGCAGTACTTC. The encoded protein is CASSLWTGGLYEQYF.

This clonotype was counted ten times or more. The chain employs TRBV7-9 and TRBJ1-1; no clear D gene. The CDR3 covers 11 residues. The V end was cut by 2 bases, the J end by 8 bases, with 6 bases between. Germline V gene lookup returns CDR1 SEHNR and CDR2 FQNEAQ (reference sequence). The CDR3 DNA sequence: TGTGCCAGCAGCTTAAGGCCCGAAGCTTTCTTT. This translates into CASSLRPEAFF.

There are a few counts of this clonotype. The chain links TRBV27 to TRBJ2-6; 10 bases are shared with TRBD1. The CDR3 totals 15 residues. Germline CDR1 is MNHEY and CDR2 is SMNVEV (reference sequence). With V trimmed by 5 bases and J by 10 bases, 8 bases remained unmatched. This CDR3 is CASSPGTGVGNVLTF. CDR3 DNA sequence: TGTGCCAGCAGTCCCGGGACAGGGGTGGGGAACGTCCTGACTTTC.

The CDR3 sequence is CASSVISRGQGARYSSYEQYF. Here the CDR3 DNA reads TGCGCCAGCAGTGTTATATCGAGGGGGCAGGGGGCGCGTTACTCCTCCTACGAGCAGTACTTC. The rearrangement joins TRBV10-1 to TRBJ2-7, with TRBD1 matching 8 bases. The CDR3 runs 21 residues. V dropped 4 bases and J dropped 0; count of bases not matched to a gene: 23. Germline V lookup: CDR1 WNHNN, CDR2 SYGVQD (reference sequence).

This clonotype was observed many times. This chain links TRBV28 with TRBJ2-3; no definite D call. The CDR3 contains 13 residues. V gave up 6 bases and J gave up 7 bases, with 14 bases separating them. Germline V gene sequence: CDR1 MDHEN, CDR2 SYDVKM. CDR3 region: CASRARAENTQYF. The CDR3 DNA is TGTGCCAGCAGGGCTCGGGCGGAAAATACGCAGTATTTT.

This clonotype was observed a few times. V and J are TRBV14 and TRBJ2-7; D not certain. Germline CDR1 and CDR2: SGHDN and FVKESK. The CDR3 length is 13 residues. Trimming removed 0 bases at V and 6 bases at J, with 9 bases between. The CDR3 protein is CASSQDLSSEQYF. Written as DNA, the CDR3 is TGTGCCAGCAGCCAAGATCTGAGCAGCGAGCAGTACTTC. Full variable domain (rest looked up from reference TRBV14 and TRBJ2-7): EAGVTQFPSHSVIEKGQTVTLRCDPISGHDNLYWYRRVMGKEIKFLLHFVKESKQDESGMPNNRFLAERTGGTYSTLKVQPAELEDSGVYFCASSQDLSSEQYFGPGTRLTVT.

The sample holds many counts of this clonotype. The chain uses TRBV20-1 and TRBJ1-2; the D is unclear. This CDR3 is built from 10 residues. With 4 bases removed from V and 4 bases from J, the gap between germline ends came to 4 bases. The germline gives CDR1 DFQATT, CDR2 SNEGSKA (reference sequence). The DNA for the CDR3 is TGCAGTGCTAAAGGCTATGGCTACACCTTC. It yields the protein CSAKGYGYTF.

The chain has TRBV25-1 and TRBJ2-3, with TRBD2 identical over 8 bases. CDR3 length: 15 residues. CDR1 is MGHDK and CDR2 is SYGVNS in the germline V gene. V was clipped by 7 bases and J by 10 bases; unmatched bases: 16. CDR3 sequence (DNA): TGTGCCAGCAACCCCCGGGAGGGCCAAGGGGATGCGCAGTATTTT. Its protein product is CASNPREGQGDAQYF.